These 7 T cell receptor beta chains came from one sample sequenced in a study of a mutant IDH1 vaccine in newly diagnosed glioma. Which antigens these TCRs recognize remains unknown. Time point described: week 23, last vaccination. Doses of 300 ug of mutant IDH1 20-mer peptide were given with topical imiquimod. Repertoires were generated with immunoSEQ multiplex PCR, while TCRdb's copy carries only in-frame clones and drops some. The repertoire holds more than 35,000 clones, roughly 80% seen once, with 5.1% in the top ten. The sample here was PBMCs, taken from a glioma patient whose treatment included an IDH1 peptide vaccine. The receptors stem from a man in his forties with glioma.

This rearrangement joins TRBV5-8 to TRBJ1-4, with D possibly matching TRBD1 (6 bases). This CDR3 has 14 residues. The V gene lost 4 bases and the J gene lost 7 bases, with 14 bases spanning the gap. Germline V CDR1 and CDR2: SGHTS, YDEGEE. The CDR3 spells CASSQRGRGEKLFF. The CDR3 DNA is TGTGCCAGCAGCCAGCGGGGGCGCGGTGAAAAACTGTTTTTT.

The chain employs TRBV15 and TRBJ2-7; TRBD1 agrees at 8 bases. Germline V gene sequence: CDR1 LNHNV, CDR2 YYDKDF (reference sequence). This CDR3 contains 13 residues. After removal of 1 base from V and 11 bases from J, the junction contained 7 bases not matched to a gene. CDR3 in amino acids: CATSRAGTGLKYF. The CDR3 nucleotides read TGTGCCACCAGCAGAGCCGGGACAGGATTGAAGTACTTC. Full variable domain (outside the CDR3, taken from reference TRBV15 and TRBJ2-7): DAMVIQNPRYQVTQFGKPVTLSCSQTLNHNVMYWYQQKSSQAPKLLFHYYDKDFNNEADTPDNFQSRRPNTSFCFLDIRSPGLGDTAMYLCATSRAGTGLKYFGPGTRLTVT.

This rearrangement joins TRBV5-1 to TRBJ1-3; 7 bases are a match to TRBD1. Germline assignment: CDR1 SGHRS and CDR2 YFSETQ. The CDR3 extends over 18 amino acids. After removal of 0 bases from V and 4 bases from J, the junction contained 13 bases not matched to a gene. CDR3 bases: TGCGCCAGCAGCTTGGGGCCCGGGGGGACAGCTAAAGGAAACACCATATATTTT. The encoded protein is CASSLGPGGTAKGNTIYF.

This chain connects TRBV4-1 to TRBJ2-1; weak D call: TRBD2 (6 bases). V lost 0 bases, J lost 6 bases, and 12 bases lay in between. The CDR3 loop spans 15 amino acids. Germline values: CDR1 MGHRA, CDR2 YSYEKL. CDR3 DNA: TGCGCCAGCAGCCAAGATAGGGGACTCGGCAATGAGCAGTTCTTC. Amino acid sequence: CASSQDRGLGNEQFF.

This clone occurred once. The chain recombines TRBV6-6 with TRBJ1-1; 8 bases match TRBD1. The CDR3 is 12 residues long. J gave up 11 bases and V 6 bases, and 8 bases lay outside the gene matches. Looked up from germline, CDR1 is MNHNY and CDR2 is SVGAGI (reference sequence). CDR3 nucleotides: TGTGCCAGCAGGCGGGAACAGGGGGAGGCTTTCTTT. Residues: CASRREQGEAFF.

The chain couples TRBV6-5 to TRBJ1-1, with a possible D match to TRBD1 (6 bases). From germline, CDR1 is MNHEY and CDR2 SVGAGI. V shed 0 bases and J shed 4 bases, with 6 bases lying between them. The CDR3 contains 13 residues. The CDR3 reads CASSYSGGTEAFF. The CDR3 DNA reads as TGTGCCAGCAGTTACTCAGGGGGCACTGAAGCTTTCTTT.

The rearrangement links TRBV19 to TRBJ2-5, with 7 nucleotides matching TRBD1. CDR1 is LNHDA, CDR2 SQIVND, per germline (reference sequence). The CDR3 totals 13 residues. Trimming cost V 4 bases and J 5 bases; bases outside gene matches: 4. The CDR3 region is CASSTQGPETQYF. The CDR3 coding sequence is TGTGCCAGTAGTACACAGGGGCCGGAGACCCAGTACTTC.